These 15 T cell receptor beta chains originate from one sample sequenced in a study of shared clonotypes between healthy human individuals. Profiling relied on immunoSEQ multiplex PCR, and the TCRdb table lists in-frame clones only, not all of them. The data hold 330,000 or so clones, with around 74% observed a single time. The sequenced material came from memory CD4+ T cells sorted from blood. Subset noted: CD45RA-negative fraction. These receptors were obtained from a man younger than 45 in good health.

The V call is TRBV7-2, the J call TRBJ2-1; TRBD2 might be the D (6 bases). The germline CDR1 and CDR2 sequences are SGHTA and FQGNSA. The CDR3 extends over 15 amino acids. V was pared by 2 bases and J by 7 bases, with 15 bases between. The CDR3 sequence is CASSLRGSLSNEQFF. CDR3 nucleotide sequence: TGTGCCAGCAGCTTACGGGGGAGCCTCTCGAATGAGCAGTTCTTC.

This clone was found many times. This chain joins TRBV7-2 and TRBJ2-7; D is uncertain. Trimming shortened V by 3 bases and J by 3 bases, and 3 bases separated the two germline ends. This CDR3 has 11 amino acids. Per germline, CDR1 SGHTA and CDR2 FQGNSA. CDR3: CASSFFYEQYF. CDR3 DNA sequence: TGTGCCAGCAGCTTTTTCTACGAGCAGTACTTC. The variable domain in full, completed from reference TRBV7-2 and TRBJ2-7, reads GAGVSQSPSNKVTEKGKDVELRCDPISGHTALYWYRQSLGQGLEFLIYFQGNSAPDKSGLPSDRFSAERTGGSVSTLTIQRTQQEDSAVYLCASSFFYEQYFGPGTRLTVT.

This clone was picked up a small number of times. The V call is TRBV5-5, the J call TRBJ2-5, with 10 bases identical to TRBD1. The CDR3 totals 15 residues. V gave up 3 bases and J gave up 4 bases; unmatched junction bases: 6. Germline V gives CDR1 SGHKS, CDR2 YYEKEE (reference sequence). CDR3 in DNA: TGTGCCAGCAGCTCGGCCGGGACAGGGGTAGAGACCCAGTACTTC. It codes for CASSSAGTGVETQYF.

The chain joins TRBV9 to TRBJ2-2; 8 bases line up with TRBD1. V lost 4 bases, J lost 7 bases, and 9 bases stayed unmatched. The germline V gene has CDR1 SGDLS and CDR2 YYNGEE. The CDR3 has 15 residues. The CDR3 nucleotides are TGTGCCAGCAGCCCCCATCAGGGGGCAAGCGGGGAGCTGTTTTTT. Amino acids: CASSPHQGASGELFF.

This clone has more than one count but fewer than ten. In DNA form, the CDR3 reads TGTGCCAGCAGTGATGGGGGGACTGGAAACACCATATATTTT. It yields the protein CASSDGGTGNTIYF. The chain links TRBV6-1 to TRBJ1-3, with D maybe TRBD1 (5 bases). V lost 3 bases and J lost 2, with 8 bases in between. The V gene's germline CDR1 is MNHNS and CDR2 SASEGT. The CDR3 is 14 amino acids.

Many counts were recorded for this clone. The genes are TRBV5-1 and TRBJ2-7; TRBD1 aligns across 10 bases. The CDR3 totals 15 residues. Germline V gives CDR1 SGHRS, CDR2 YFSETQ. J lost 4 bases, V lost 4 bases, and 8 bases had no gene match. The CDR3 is CASSLRQGAAYEQYF. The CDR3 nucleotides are TGCGCCAGCAGCCTAAGACAGGGGGCAGCTTACGAGCAGTACTTC.

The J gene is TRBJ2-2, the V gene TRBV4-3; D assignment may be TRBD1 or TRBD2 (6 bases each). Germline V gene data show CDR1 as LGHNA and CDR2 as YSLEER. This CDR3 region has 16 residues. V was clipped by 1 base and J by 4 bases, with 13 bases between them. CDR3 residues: CASSQVSGARTGELFF. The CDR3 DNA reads TGCGCCAGCAGCCAAGTATCGGGGGCGCGCACCGGGGAGCTGTTTTTT.

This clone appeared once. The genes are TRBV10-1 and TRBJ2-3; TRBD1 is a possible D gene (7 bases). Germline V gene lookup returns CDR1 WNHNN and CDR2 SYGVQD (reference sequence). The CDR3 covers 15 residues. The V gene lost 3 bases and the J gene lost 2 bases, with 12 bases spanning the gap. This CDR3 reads CASSEGGGHTDTQYF. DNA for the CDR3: TGCGCCAGCAGTGAAGGAGGGGGCCACACAGATACGCAGTATTTT.

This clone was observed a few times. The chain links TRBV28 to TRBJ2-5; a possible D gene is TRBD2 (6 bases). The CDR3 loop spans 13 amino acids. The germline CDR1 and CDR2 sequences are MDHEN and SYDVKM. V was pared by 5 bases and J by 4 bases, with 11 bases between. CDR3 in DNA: TGTGCCAGCAGTCCGGGGGACGGAGAGACCCAGTACTTC. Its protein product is CASSPGDGETQYF.

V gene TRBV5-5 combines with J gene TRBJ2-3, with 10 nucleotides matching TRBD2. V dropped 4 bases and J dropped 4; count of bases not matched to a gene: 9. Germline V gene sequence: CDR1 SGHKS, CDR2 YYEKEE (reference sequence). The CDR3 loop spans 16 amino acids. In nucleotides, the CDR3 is TGTGCCAGCAGCAGAAATAGCGGGAGGTTGGCAGATACGCAGTATTTT. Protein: CASSRNSGRLADTQYF.

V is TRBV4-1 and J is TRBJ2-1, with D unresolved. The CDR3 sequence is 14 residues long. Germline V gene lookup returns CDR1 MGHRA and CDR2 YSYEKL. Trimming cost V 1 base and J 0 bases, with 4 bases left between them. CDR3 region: CASSQAGSYNEQFF. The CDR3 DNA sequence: TGCGCCAGCAGCCAAGCAGGCTCCTACAATGAGCAGTTCTTC.

The CDR3, as DNA: TGTGCCAGCGCATACAGTCCGAACACCGGGGAGCTGTTTTTT. Amino acid sequence: CASAYSPNTGELFF. V is TRBV18 and J is TRBJ2-2; D gene ambiguous. Trimming stripped 8 bases from V and 0 bases from J, with 10 bases between. The CDR3 sequence is 14 residues long. Germline loops: CDR1 KGHSH, CDR2 LQKENI.

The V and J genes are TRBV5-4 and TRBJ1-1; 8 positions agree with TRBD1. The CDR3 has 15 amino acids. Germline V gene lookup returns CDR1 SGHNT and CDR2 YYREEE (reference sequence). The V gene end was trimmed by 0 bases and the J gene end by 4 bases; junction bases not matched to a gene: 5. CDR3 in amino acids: CASSLGDRFGTEAFF. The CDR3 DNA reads TGTGCCAGCAGCTTGGGGGACAGGTTCGGCACTGAAGCTTTCTTT.

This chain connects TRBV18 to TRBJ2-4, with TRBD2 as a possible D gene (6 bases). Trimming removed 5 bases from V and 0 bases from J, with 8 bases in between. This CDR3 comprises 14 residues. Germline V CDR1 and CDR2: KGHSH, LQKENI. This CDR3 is CASSSGLAKNIQYF. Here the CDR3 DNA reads TGTGCCAGCTCATCGGGACTAGCCAAAAACATTCAGTACTTC.

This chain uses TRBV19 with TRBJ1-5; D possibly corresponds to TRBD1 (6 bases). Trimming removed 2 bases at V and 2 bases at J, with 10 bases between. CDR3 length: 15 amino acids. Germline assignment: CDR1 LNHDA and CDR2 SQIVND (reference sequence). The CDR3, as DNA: TGTGCCAGTAGTATAACCGGGACACGCAATCAGCCCCAGCATTTT. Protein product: CASSITGTRNQPQHF.